This TCR beta chain was sequenced in a study of cytomegalovirus exposure and HLA in healthy donors (dated 2017 in TCRdb). As for the study more broadly: In an earlier analysis of several hundred of the donors, around 300 Gb of sequence data and 90 million to 130 million unique TCR beta sequences from about 180 million T cells were reported. Approximately 300 gigabases of sequencing data and around 85 million unique TCR sequences made up an early release that covered fewer than 650 HLA-typed donors. The genetic ancestry cluster associated with self-reported Caucasian donors included over 65% of the approximately 400 genotyped donors. The study aimed to test whether cataloging public T cell receptors could reveal signatures of past pathogen exposure. The T cell repertoires of around 730 subjects were profiled by immunosequencing and related to cytomegalovirus serostatus. A separate validation cohort of approximately 130 different subjects was used in addition to the roughly 670-subject first cohort. To predict cytomegalovirus infection status, the study brought together high-throughput TCR immunosequencing, statistical association of individual TCRs with disease status, and machine learning. A later analysis re-examined previously published TCR beta repertoires from more than 600 donors and added high-resolution HLA genotyping to investigate patterns of TCR occurrence. Rather than using new phenotypic data, the later analysis identified candidate immune exposures from TCR beta sequences and from how often those sequences occurred across donors. An earlier analysis of around 580 of the donors used high-throughput TCR beta sequencing to judge whether each TCR beta V gene segment behaved as functional or pseudogenic. Donor age, sex, ethnicity and CMV serostatus were compiled together with the repertoire data. A later genetic analysis used genome-wide SNP genotypes for about 60% of the roughly 670 donors, treating that subset as a discovery cohort. Every repertoire in the discovery cohort had been generated on one and the same sequencing platform. HLA typing included class I and class II loci at four-digit resolution. Typing coverage varied by locus: roughly 620-630 donors for A, B, C, DRB1 and DQB1; around 560 for DQA1; about 600 for DPA1; about 450 for DPB1. Four or five DR-DQ haplotypes were handled as single units for association and clustering, since linkage in the cohort was strong. Among around 400 genotyped donors of the cohort, an average of approximately 250,000 unique TCR beta nucleotide sequences were sequenced per donor, about a sixth of them non-productive.

Points the paper makes about the study in general: Correlated functional status among segregating V segments might reflect linkage disequilibrium, but an unknown experimental factor could not be ruled out. The only immune exposure information available for the cohort was CMV serostatus. Only TCR beta chains were sequenced in this cohort, and the absence of alpha or paired-chain data limited detectable features. Three of the identified cytomegalovirus-associated TCR beta chains were confirmed in vitro to be specific for cytomegalovirus antigens. In a later genetic analysis, fewer N-insertions in productive TCRs were reported among donors in an Asian-associated ancestry cluster than the roughly 710-donor mean. The 87-base-pair reads could not distinguish some IMGT-functional V segments, including TRBV6-2 and TRBV6-3, so those segments were excluded. In a later analysis, the rate of TCR association differed among HLA loci, with DRB1 alleles having the most associated TCRs and HLA-C alleles having the fewest. Across donors, most TCR sequences were observed very rarely, whereas some public TCRs were present in many individuals. A further reported finding was that TCR beta sequences accurately predicted the HLA-A and HLA-B alleles for most subjects in the first cohort. According to a later analysis, most CMV-associated TCR beta chains appeared to be HLA-restricted, and the HLA associations seemed to be driven largely by CMV exposure. In both the original and validation cohorts, the classifier was reported to diagnose cytomegalovirus status with high specificity and sensitivity. The sequencing pipeline was judged likely to have produced a cluster of highly shared sequence variants as a technical artifact. Because some donors lacked HLA typing at each locus, the association tests relied only on the typed subset. Because counts were too low, 15 to 20 rarely observed V segments, including chromosome 9 orphons, were left out of the earlier analysis of 587 of the donors. In the study, about 150 TCR beta chains were listed as associated with cytomegalovirus. In a later analysis, HLA-associated TCR beta chains showed more clonal expansion and lower generation probabilities than non-associated chains that were equally common. An association between a missense DCLRE1C variant and V-gene and J-gene trimming of TCR beta chains was found in a later genetic analysis and replicated in an independent cohort. Several of the top co-occurrence clusters appeared to be linked to parvovirus B19, influenza, CMV and Epstein-Barr virus, according to a later analysis. It was suggested by the authors that the approach could potentially be generalized to other disease states and immunological phenotypes. In a later analysis, 16,951 TCR beta sequences were associated with specific HLA alleles at a false discovery rate of 0.05. Sequencing depth was assumed to be roughly uniform across donors in the presence/absence analyses, though that assumption may not hold. Strong co-occurrence of HLA alleles, especially DR and DQ, made assigning TCR associations to individual alleles difficult. In an earlier analysis of more than 500 of the donors, most TCR beta V segments appeared in productive rearrangements about 90% or about 30% of the time, broadly matching IMGT annotations.

Notes on this clone: Its antigen has not been determined. Base qualities are missing; no much larger clone stands one base away.

In total, around 600 healthy bone marrow donors made up the cohort. At the time of sampling, all cohort members were nominally healthy, though unrecorded immune exposures were likely present. The donor was CMV seronegative and was included in the group of a few hundred seronegative cohort members. Every donor gave a peripheral blood sample, and the peripheral blood mononuclear cells from that sample were used for TCR beta sequencing. The Qiagen DNeasy Blood Extraction Kit was used to extract genomic DNA from the blood cell samples. V gives up 7 bases and J gives up 2 bases, and the segment between their germline ends measures 9 bases. CDR1 and CDR2 (MNHEY, SVGAGI) derive from the germline V gene. The CDR3, cysteine through phenylalanine, is 14 amino acids long. The read is trimmed to its CDR3 DNA, 42 bases read in frame from base 1. The method was the immunoSEQ multiplex PCR assay. The multiplex PCR relied on a mix of 60 forward primers for TCR Vbeta segments and 13 reverse primers for TCR Jbeta segments. A multiplex PCR assay on genomic DNA amplified the CDR3 region of rearranged TCR beta genes. On the Illumina HiSeq System, the amplified TCR beta libraries were sequenced as 87-base-pair reads. The authors' pipeline ran thus. Across the 640 or so repertoires, a later analysis counted roughly 77 million unique TCR beta chains, some 11 million of which were shared by at least two donors. Raw reads were error-corrected and collapsed into unique sequences with a nearest-neighbor algorithm that merged closely related sequences to remove PCR and sequencing errors. To assign V, D and J gene segments, CDR3 sequences were aligned to IMGT reference sequences. For a sequence to be retained, a match of at least six nucleotides to both a V gene segment and a J gene segment was required. A rearrangement was called productive if the CDR3 had no stop codons and remained in frame with V and J, and every other rearrangement was called non-productive. Following IMGT convention, CDR3 was defined as the stretch from the second conserved V-encoded cysteine up to the conserved J-encoded phenylalanine. The earlier analysis of more than 450 of the donors excluded sequences that lacked an unambiguous match to a single V gene segment. In an earlier analysis of approximately 500 of the donors, a V segment was called functional when productive rearrangements were above 56.7%, and segregating when the standard deviation between donors exceeded 5%. To diagnose cytomegalovirus status from the catalog of TCR beta chain sequences, a statistical classification framework was built. A later analysis assigned V and J genes by comparing TCR nucleotide sequences with IMGT/GENE-DB human TR gene sequences. The TCRdist pipeline was used in a later analysis to assign CDR3 sequences and most-parsimonious VDJ recombination scenarios. In a later analysis, each TCR beta chain was defined by its CDR3 amino acid sequence together with its V-gene family, and reads without a unique V-gene family were excluded. A later analysis removed 450 to 600 highly shared, low-generation-probability nucleotide sequences to deal with suspected cross-contamination and a sequencing artifact. For each public chain, a later analysis derived a clonal expansion index from normalized ranks of inferred template counts within each repertoire. In a later analysis, generation probabilities were computed with a VDJ recombination model fitted to out-of-frame rearrangements, and the resulting probabilities were checked against IGoR. Hypergeometric tests were used in a later analysis to score TCR-TCR, TCR-HLA and TCR-CMV co-occurrence, with a repertoire-size bias correction applied to the TCR pairs. False discovery rates were estimated in a later analysis by permuting HLA or CMV assignments 20 times. A later analysis grouped co-occurring TCRs with DBSCAN, adding TCRdist sequence similarity when clustering within HLA-allele-positive subsets. For co-occurrence clustering, repertoires with fewer than 30,000 or more than 120,000 public chains were excluded, along with four to six repertoires with anomalous nucleotide sharing. Held by TCRdb, this immuneACCESS table contains in-frame sequences only and omits some clones. Under half of the omission traces to an unresolved V gene where checked; the cause of the rest is unknown. That table furnishes V, J and clone size, whereas the DNA furnished D and trimming. This sample is represented by around 96,000 clones; 64% of them were singletons. The top ten clones comprise 3.2% of the sample.

Source material: PBMCs. The sequence links TRBV6-5 to TRBJ1-6, with the identity of the D gene unclear. This sequence originates from a man between 60 and 75 years old in good health and CMV-seronegative. The CDR3 is CASTVTTYNSPLHF. The sequenced DNA: TGTGCCAGCACTGTGACAACCTATAATTCACCCCTCCACTTT.